This T cell receptor beta chain was recovered during a study of beta chain features in type 1 diabetes. Every single donor gave one heparinised blood draw, and these averaged about 120 mL. Purity exceeding 95% was reached by all sorted populations. As every portion of the isolated RNA was reverse transcribed, the sequencing read expressed TCRB transcripts. Here immunoSEQ multiplex PCR was the method, and the copy in TCRdb shows in-frame clones only, minus some. The sample carries around 500,000 clones, about 32% recorded once. CDR1 is SNHLY, CDR2 FYNNEI, per germline. Trimming took off 2 bases at V and 0 bases at J, with 4 bases between the two ends. The CDR3 runs 13 residues.

Sequencing was performed on naive CD4+ T cells from blood. The V call is TRBV2, the J call TRBJ1-1; no firm D call. This clonotype was sampled from a young man in good health. The CDR3 DNA reads TGTGCCAGCAGTGAAACTGTGAACACTGAAGCTTTCTTT. The encoded protein is CASSETVNTEAFF.